There are many counts of the clone carrying this T cell receptor (beta chain). Antigen: not known. Germline V gene sequence: CDR1 DFQATT, CDR2 SNEGSKA (reference sequence). The CDR3 loop spans 15 amino acids. Deletions cut 5 bases from V and 8 bases from J, with 25 bases between. MiXCR, applied by TCRdb to the RT-PCR reads, yields one record per CDR3 protein. The sample has over 150,000 distinct CDR3 sequences; around an eighth are singletons. This record belongs to a study of response to subunit inactivated influenza vaccine. Study-wide findings and caveats: Authors proposed each seasonal influenza vaccination draws in few new T cells.

The rearrangement uses TRBV20-1 and TRBJ2-7; tentatively, D is TRBD1 (5 bases). The TCR originated in a man between 50 and 59 years old who received an inactivated influenza vaccine. The material sequenced was CD8+ T cells sorted from PBMCs, taken less than 6 days after vaccination. CDR3 DNA sequence: TGCAGTGCTTACTCCAGGGCCGGCCCTTTGTTCAAGCAGTACTTC. Protein product: CSAYSRAGPLFKQYF.